This TCR beta chain was retrieved from a study of PD-1 blockade in classical Hodgkin lymphoma (dated by TCRdb to between 2020 and 2021). With regard to the full study: A peripheral blood immune signature of response to PD-1 blockade in classical Hodgkin lymphoma was defined using TCR beta sequencing and CyTOF. The research as a whole found: Baseline TCR diversity was reported as lower in newly diagnosed patients than in healthy donors, and lower still in relapsed/refractory patients. Only a single clinical trial cohort was studied, and what caused the repertoire differences, possibly disease activity or prior therapy, remained undefined.

The Qiagen DNeasy kit was used to extract genomic DNA from unsorted PBMCs and from the negatively selected CD4+ and CD8+ fractions. TCR beta CDR3 regions were subjected to amplification by immunoSEQ multiplex PCR with primers that anneal to V and J segments. A synthetic immune receptor repertoire was used to minimize amplification bias, and any residual bias was removed computationally once sequencing was done. The authors' pipeline ran thus. Custom Python scripts were used to quantify repertoire diversity as the Shannon entropy index. Unsorted, CD4+ and CD8+ repertoires were examined separately, except in combined analyses, for which CD4+ and CD8+ sequences were merged in silico. In TCRdb, the immuneACCESS table is reduced to in-frame sequences with V and J assigned. These tables do not hold every clone; where another copy was compared, an unresolved V gene accounts for under half, and the others remain unexplained. The V and J calls and clone size are taken from that table; D and trimming were inferred from the DNA. The sample includes some 28,000 clones, with more than 85% observed a single time. The top ten clones comprise approximately 3.6% of the sample.

Note on this clone: There is no known antigen for this receptor. No base quality information exists; no much larger clone differs at one position.

Its CDR3 holds 16 amino acids, cysteine through phenylalanine. Only the CDR3 DNA stays, 48 bases, in frame from base 1. The germline V gene sets CDR1 to LGHNA and CDR2 to YSLEER. V and J are truncated by 0 bases and 1 base respectively, leaving an intervening sequence of 7 bases. Sample time point, as interpreted from the label and publication: newly diagnosed, previously untreated cHL patient sample. PBMCs from patients with newly diagnosed, previously untreated classical Hodgkin lymphoma were sequenced as a comparison group for the relapsed/refractory trial patients. Peripheral blood was collected in 8 mL Vacutainer Cell Preparation Tubes, from which PBMCs were isolated by centrifugation and then cryopreserved.

The clonotype originates from a human donor with classical Hodgkin lymphoma. Here the chain combines TRBV4-3 and TRBJ2-6, with the D gene not clear enough to name. Sequencing was performed on peripheral blood mononuclear cells (PBMCs). This receptor has the CDR3 CASSQELGSGANVLTF. The sequence in DNA is TGCGCCAGCAGCCAAGAGCTCGGGTCTGGGGCCAACGTCCTGACTTTC.